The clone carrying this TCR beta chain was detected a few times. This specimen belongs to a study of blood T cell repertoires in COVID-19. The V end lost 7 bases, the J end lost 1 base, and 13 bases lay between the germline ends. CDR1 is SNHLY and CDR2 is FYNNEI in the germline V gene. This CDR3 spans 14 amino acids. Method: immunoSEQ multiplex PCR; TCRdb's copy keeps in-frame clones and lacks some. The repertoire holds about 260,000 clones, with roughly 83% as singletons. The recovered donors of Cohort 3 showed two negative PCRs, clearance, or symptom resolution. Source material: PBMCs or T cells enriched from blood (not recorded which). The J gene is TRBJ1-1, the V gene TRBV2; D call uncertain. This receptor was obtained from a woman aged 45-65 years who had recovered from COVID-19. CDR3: CASTEVSENTEAFF. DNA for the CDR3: TGTGCCAGCACTGAGGTCAGTGAGAACACTGAAGCTTTCTTT.